This TCR beta chain was sequenced during a study of cytomegalovirus exposure and HLA in healthy donors. Study-level points and caveats: Cytomegalovirus status was reportedly diagnosed by the classifier with high specificity and sensitivity.

Trimming took off 4 bases at V and 4 bases at J, with 8 bases between the two ends. The CDR3 is 13 amino acids. The V gene's germline CDR1 is SGDLS and CDR2 YYNGEE. Points on this clone: Its antigen is as yet unknown.

It was with 60 Vbeta and 13 Jbeta primers that the PCR ran. TCRdb's table, derived via immunoSEQ multiplex PCR, lists solely in-frame clones and lacks some. Of tens of thousands of clones in the sample, about 72% were seen once. Sequencing used PBMCs. V usage is TRBV9 and J usage is TRBJ2-2, with D maybe TRBD1 (6 bases). The receptor was isolated from a woman in her 30s in good health and CMV-seropositive. For the CDR3, the DNA is TGTGCCAGCAGCCGAGGGGGCACCGGGGAGCTGTTTTTT. Its translation is CASSRGGTGELFF.